The clone carrying this T cell receptor beta chain was seen a single time. Following RNA extraction, reverse transcription yielded cDNA that acted as the sequencing template. Here immunoSEQ multiplex PCR was the method, and the copy in TCRdb shows in-frame clones only, minus some. This sample yields 150,000 or so clones, of which approximately 90% are seen a single time; around 13% belongs to the top ten. These data are taken from a study of CD8+ T cells in alopecia areata. Treatment meaning: oral pan-JAK inhibitor, 5-10 mg twice daily. Peripheral blood samples and lesional scalp punch biopsies were obtained from alopecia areata patients. The CDR3 is 13 amino acids. V was shortened by 5 bases and J by 5 bases, with 12 bases between the two germline ends. CDR1 and CDR2 (germline): MNHEY, SMNVEV (reference sequence).

This sequence was found in a human donor with alopecia areata. Sequenced here: CD8+ T cells sorted from blood, sampled at week 4, from a patient treated with tofacitinib. The V gene is TRBV27, the J gene TRBJ1-1; no clear D. The chain's CDR3 is CASSRAERTEAFF. The CDR3 DNA reads TGTGCCAGCAGTCGGGCTGAGAGGACTGAAGCTTTCTTT.